The 12 T cell receptor beta chains listed next were all sequenced from one sample in a study of OX40 agonist ivuxolimab in advanced cancers. The assay was immunoSEQ multiplex PCR, and TCRdb's table has in-frame clones only and misses some. The data show approximately 52,000 clones, with roughly 94% seen just once and 10% to 15% held by the top ten. The sample was CD4+ or CD8+ T cells sorted from blood, taken in a trial of the OX40 agonist ivuxolimab. The receptors derive from an adult with an advanced solid tumor such as melanoma, head and neck, liver or kidney cancer.

Regarding this clone: An end of the junction does not agree with germline; a read error may underlie this. The chain couples TRBV6-6 to TRBJ1-5, with D unresolved. Germline loops: CDR1 MNHNY, CDR2 SVGAGI (reference sequence). This CDR3 spans 16 amino acids. The CDR3 coding sequence is TGTACCAGCAAACCGAATTTATCTTATGGCAATCAGCCCCAGCATTTT. Residues: CTSKPNLSYGNQPQHF.

This clone was seen just once. The chain is built from TRBV7-9 and TRBJ2-7; the D gene is possibly TRBD2 (5 bases). The CDR3 contains 13 residues. The germline CDR1 and CDR2 sequences are SEHNR and FQNEAQ (reference sequence). V was cut by 5 bases and J by 4 bases, with 12 bases left in between. The CDR3 DNA reads as TGTGCCAGCAGCACCGGGATCTCTTACGAGCAGTACTTC. It yields the protein CASSTGISYEQYF.

The rearrangement links TRBV5-5 to TRBJ2-7, with 10 positions matching TRBD1. Trimming at V came to 2 bases and at J to 2 bases, leaving 1 base not matched to a gene. Per the germline V gene, CDR1 is SGHKS and CDR2 is YYEKEE (reference sequence). The CDR3 loop spans 14 amino acids. CDR3 residues: CASSFGTGAYEQYF. The CDR3 DNA sequence: TGTGCCAGCAGCTTCGGGACAGGGGCCTACGAGCAGTACTTC.

The gene calls are TRBV28 and TRBJ1-2, with 7 positions matching TRBD1. V dropped 3 bases and J dropped 2; count of bases not matched to a gene: 3. This CDR3 has 14 residues. Per germline, CDR1 MDHEN and CDR2 SYDVKM. CDR3: CASSFDRANYGYTF. The CDR3 DNA reads TGTGCCAGCAGTTTTGACAGGGCAAACTATGGCTACACCTTC.

This clone was observed a single time. This rearrangement joins TRBV2 to TRBJ2-7; 9 bases match TRBD1. The CDR3 length is 16 residues. V trimming: 8 bases; J trimming: 1 base; junction bases outside the gene matches: 12. Germline values: CDR1 SNHLY, CDR2 FYNNEI. CDR3 nucleotide sequence: TGTGCCAGCTTAGGGGAGCCCGGGACAGGGTCCTACGAGCAGTACTTC. Amino acids: CASLGEPGTGSYEQYF.

The gene calls are TRBV27 and TRBJ2-5, with 7 bases that match TRBD1. The CDR3 is 14 residues long. Germline values: CDR1 MNHEY, CDR2 SMNVEV (reference sequence). V was pared by 5 bases and J by 4 bases, with 7 bases of the junction left unmatched. The CDR3 coding sequence is TGTGCCAGCAGTCCGACAGGGCCGGGAGAGACCCAGTACTTC. This sequence encodes CASSPTGPGETQYF.

This chain links TRBV29-1 with TRBJ1-2; D is unclear. Per germline, CDR1 SQVTM and CDR2 ANQGSEA. The length of the CDR3 is 13 residues. The germline V and J ends were trimmed by 2 bases and 4 bases, with 11 bases remaining between them. The CDR3 region is CSVERLGGYGYTF. The CDR3 DNA is TGCAGCGTTGAACGGTTGGGAGGCTATGGCTACACCTTC.

The chain uses TRBV2 and TRBJ2-3, with 10 bases lining up with TRBD2. The CDR3 is 17 residues long. With V trimmed by 1 base and J by 2 bases, 6 bases remained unmatched. Germline values: CDR1 SNHLY, CDR2 FYNNEI. The CDR3 DNA is TGTGCCAGCAGTGAAGGTGCTAGCGGGAGCACCACAGATACGCAGTATTTT. It translates to CASSEGASGSTTDTQYF.

The rearrangement uses TRBV5-6 and TRBJ2-7; perhaps TRBD1 as D (6 bases). The V and J ends lost 1 base and 1 base respectively, with 15 bases between them. Germline CDR1 SGHDT, CDR2 YYEEEE. CDR3 length: 16 amino acids. Here the CDR3 DNA reads TGTGCCAGCAGCTTGAAGTGGGGTAGGGGGTCCTACGAGCAGTACTTC. Its protein is CASSLKWGRGSYEQYF.

V usage is TRBV7-2 and J usage is TRBJ2-5; D is unclear. There are 16 residues in the CDR3. Germline-derived CDR1 and CDR2 are SGHTA and FQGNSA. Trimming left V 1 base short and J 3 bases short, with 15 bases between. CDR3 DNA: TGTGCCAGCAGCTTAGGTCAACAGAATTTAGAAGAGACCCAGTACTTC. Encoded protein: CASSLGQQNLEETQYF.

The chain combines TRBV11-2 with TRBJ2-7; no clear D gene. CDR1 SGHAT and CDR2 FQNNGV come from the germline V gene. The V end lost 0 bases, the J end lost 0 bases, and 12 bases lay between the germline ends. The CDR3 sequence is 16 residues long. CDR3 residues: CASSLDVADSSYEQYF. For the CDR3, the DNA is TGTGCCAGCAGCTTAGATGTGGCGGATAGCTCCTACGAGCAGTACTTC. The full variable domain, with the rest looked up from reference TRBV11-2 and TRBJ2-7, is EAGVAQSPRYKIIEKRQSVAFWCNPISGHATLYWYQQILGQGPKLLIQFQNNGVVDDSQLPKDRFSAERLKGVDSTLKIQPAKLEDSAVYLCASSLDVADSSYEQYFGPGTRLTVT.

The chain has TRBV29-1 and TRBJ2-7, with D uncertain. Germline CDR1 reads SQVTM; CDR2 reads ANQGSEA. Trimming removed 4 bases at V and 2 bases at J, with 9 bases between. The CDR3 totals 12 residues. The CDR3 DNA follows: TGCAGCGTTGGTATTTCCACCTACGAGCAGTACTTC. Encoded protein: CSVGISTYEQYF.